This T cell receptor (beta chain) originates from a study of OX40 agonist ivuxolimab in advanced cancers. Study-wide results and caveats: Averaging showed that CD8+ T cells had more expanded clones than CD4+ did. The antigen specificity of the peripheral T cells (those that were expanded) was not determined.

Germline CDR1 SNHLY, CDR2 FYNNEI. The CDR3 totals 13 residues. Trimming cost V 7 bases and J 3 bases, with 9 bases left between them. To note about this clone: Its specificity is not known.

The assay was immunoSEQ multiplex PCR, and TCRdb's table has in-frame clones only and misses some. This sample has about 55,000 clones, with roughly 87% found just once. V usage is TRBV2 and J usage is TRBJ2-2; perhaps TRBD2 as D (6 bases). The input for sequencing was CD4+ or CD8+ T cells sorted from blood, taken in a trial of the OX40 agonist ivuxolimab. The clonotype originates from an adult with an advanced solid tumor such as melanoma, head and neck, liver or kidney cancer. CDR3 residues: CASKEGYTGELFF. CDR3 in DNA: TGTGCCAGCAAGGAGGGATACACCGGGGAGCTGTTTTTT.